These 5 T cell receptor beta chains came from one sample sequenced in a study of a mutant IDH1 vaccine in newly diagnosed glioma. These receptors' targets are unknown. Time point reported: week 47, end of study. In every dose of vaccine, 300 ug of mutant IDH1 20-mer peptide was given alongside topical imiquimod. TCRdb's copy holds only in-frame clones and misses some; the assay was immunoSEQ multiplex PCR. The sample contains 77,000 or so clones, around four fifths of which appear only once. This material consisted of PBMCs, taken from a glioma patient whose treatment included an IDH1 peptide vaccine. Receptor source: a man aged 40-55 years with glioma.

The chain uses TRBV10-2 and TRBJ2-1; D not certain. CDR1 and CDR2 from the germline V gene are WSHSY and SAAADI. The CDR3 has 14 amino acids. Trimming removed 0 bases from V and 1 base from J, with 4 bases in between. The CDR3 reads CASSESLSYNEQFF. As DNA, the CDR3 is TGCGCCAGCAGTGAGTCGCTGTCCTACAATGAGCAGTTCTTC.

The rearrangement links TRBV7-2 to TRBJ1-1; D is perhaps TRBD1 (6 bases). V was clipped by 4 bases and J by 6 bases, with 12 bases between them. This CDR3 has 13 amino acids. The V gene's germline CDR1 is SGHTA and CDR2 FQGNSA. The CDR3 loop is CASSSPGAAEAFF. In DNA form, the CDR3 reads TGTGCCAGCAGCTCCCCGGGGGCCGCTGAAGCTTTCTTT.

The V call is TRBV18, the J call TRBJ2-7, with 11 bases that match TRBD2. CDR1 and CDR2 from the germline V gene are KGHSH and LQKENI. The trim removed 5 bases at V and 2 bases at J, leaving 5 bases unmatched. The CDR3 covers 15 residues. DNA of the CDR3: TGTGCCAGCTCAGCTACTAGCGGGAGCCCCTACGAGCAGTACTTC. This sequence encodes CASSATSGSPYEQYF.

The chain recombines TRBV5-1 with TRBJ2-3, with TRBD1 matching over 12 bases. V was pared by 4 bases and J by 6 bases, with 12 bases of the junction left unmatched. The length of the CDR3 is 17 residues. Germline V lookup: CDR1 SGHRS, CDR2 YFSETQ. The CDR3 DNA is TGCGCCAGCAGCCCATCCGGGACAGGGGGCGCCCAGGATACGCAGTATTTT. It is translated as CASSPSGTGGAQDTQYF.

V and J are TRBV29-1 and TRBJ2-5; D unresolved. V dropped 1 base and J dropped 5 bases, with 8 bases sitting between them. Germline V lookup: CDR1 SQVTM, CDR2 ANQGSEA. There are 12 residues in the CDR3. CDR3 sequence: CSVEGLDETQYF. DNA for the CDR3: TGCAGCGTTGAAGGGCTAGATGAGACCCAGTACTTC.